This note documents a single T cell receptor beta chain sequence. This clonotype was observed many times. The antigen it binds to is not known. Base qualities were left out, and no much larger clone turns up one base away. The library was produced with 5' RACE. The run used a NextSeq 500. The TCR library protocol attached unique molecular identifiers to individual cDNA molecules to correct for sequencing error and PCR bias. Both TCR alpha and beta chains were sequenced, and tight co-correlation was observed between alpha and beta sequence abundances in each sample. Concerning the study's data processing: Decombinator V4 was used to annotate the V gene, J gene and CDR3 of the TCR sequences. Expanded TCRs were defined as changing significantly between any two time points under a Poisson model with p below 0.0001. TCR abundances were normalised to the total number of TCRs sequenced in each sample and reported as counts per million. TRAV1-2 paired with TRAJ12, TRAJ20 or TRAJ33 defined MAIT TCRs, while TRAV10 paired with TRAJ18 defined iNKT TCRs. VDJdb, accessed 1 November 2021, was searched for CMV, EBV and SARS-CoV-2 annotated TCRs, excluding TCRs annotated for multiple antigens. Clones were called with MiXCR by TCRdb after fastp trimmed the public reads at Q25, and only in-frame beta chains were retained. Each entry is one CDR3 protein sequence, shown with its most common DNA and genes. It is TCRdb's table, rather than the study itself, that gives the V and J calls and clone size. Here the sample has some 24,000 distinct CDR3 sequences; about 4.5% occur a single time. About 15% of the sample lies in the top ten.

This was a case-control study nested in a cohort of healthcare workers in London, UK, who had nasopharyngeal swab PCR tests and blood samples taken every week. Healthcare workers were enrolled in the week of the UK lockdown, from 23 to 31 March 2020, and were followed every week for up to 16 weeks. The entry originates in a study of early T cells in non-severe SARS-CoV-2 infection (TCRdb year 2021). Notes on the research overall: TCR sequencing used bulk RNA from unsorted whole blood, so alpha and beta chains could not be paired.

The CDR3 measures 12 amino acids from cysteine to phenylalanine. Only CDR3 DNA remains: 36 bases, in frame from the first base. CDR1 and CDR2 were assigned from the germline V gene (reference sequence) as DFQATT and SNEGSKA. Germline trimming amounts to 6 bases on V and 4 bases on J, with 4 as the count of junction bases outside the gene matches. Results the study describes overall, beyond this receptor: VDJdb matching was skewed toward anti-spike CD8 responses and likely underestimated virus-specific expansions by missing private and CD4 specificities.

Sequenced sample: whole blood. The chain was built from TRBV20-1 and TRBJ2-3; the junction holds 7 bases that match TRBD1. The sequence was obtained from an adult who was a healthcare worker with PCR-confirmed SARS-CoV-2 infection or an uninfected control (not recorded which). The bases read TGCAGTGCGACAGGGACCGCAGATACGCAGTATTTT. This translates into CSATGTADTQYF.